The rows below give T cell receptor beta chains drawn from one sample of a study of cytomegalovirus exposure and HLA in healthy donors. This table comes from immunoSEQ multiplex PCR, and its TCRdb copy is limited to in-frame clones, with some not included. The sample shows 150,000 to 200,000 clones, roughly four fifths of them seen only once. The sequencing sample was made of PBMCs. The receptors were sampled from a man aged 45 to 65 in good health and CMV-seropositive. Both conserved end residues are part of each CDR3. The order of the fields is clone size, V gene, CDR3 length, D gene, J gene, CDR3 DNA, CDR3 protein. The D gene is left open where the match is weak. Not every row has a clone size; where given, it reads once, few, many or a size class.

size: once; V: TRBV2; length: 14; D: .; J: TRBJ1-4; DNA: TGTGCCAGCAGTGATAGACAGGTTAATGAAAAACTGTTTTTT; CDR3: CASSDRQVNEKLFF
size: .; V: TRBV4-3; length: 15; D: TRBD1; J: TRBJ2-3; DNA: TGCGCCAGCAGCCAAGATGGGACAGACACAGATACGCAGTATTTT; CDR3: CASSQDGTDTDTQYF
size: .; V: TRBV5-8; length: 15; D: TRBD1; J: TRBJ1-1; DNA: TGTGCCAGCAGCAGGGGGGACAGGGACAACACTGAAGCTTTCTTT; CDR3: CASSRGDRDNTEAFF
size: .; V: TRBV27; length: 15; D: TRBD1; J: TRBJ1-1; DNA: TGTGCCAGCAGTTTAACACAGGGGGTAAGGACTGAAGCTTTCTTT; CDR3: CASSLTQGVRTEAFF
size: .; V: TRBV9; length: 15; D: TRBD1; J: TRBJ2-7; DNA: TGTGCCAGCAGCGTAGCAGGGACAGGGGTAGGCGAGCAGTACTTC; CDR3: CASSVAGTGVGEQYF
size: .; V: TRBV9; length: 15; D: .; J: TRBJ2-1; DNA: TGTGCCAGCAGCGTAGGGCGGAGCTCCTACAATGAGCAGTTCTTC; CDR3: CASSVGRSSYNEQFF
size: .; V: TRBV21-1; length: 15; D: .; J: TRBJ2-7; DNA: TGTGCCAGCAGCAAAGTCAGGGGGCGGCGGTACGAGCAGTACTTC; CDR3: CASSKVRGRRYEQYF
size: .; V: TRBV14; length: 15; D: .; J: TRBJ1-2; DNA: TGTGCCAGCAGCCAGTACAGGGAAGTGGGCTATGGCTACACCTTC; CDR3: CASSQYREVGYGYTF
size: few; V: TRBV28; length: 16; D: .; J: TRBJ2-7; DNA: TGTGCCAGCAGTGTATCTGTCGGACAGATCTCCTACGAGCAGTACTTC; CDR3: CASSVSVGQISYEQYF
size: .; V: TRBV6-6; length: 14; D: TRBD1; J: TRBJ1-3; DNA: TGTGCCACCCGACAGGGCTTCTCTGGAAACACCATATATTTT; CDR3: CATRQGFSGNTIYF
size: .; V: TRBV4-3; length: 17; D: TRBD1; J: TRBJ2-7; DNA: TGCGCCAGCAGCCAAGGCCCTCGGGACAGGGACTTGGGAGAGCAGTACTTC; CDR3: CASSQGPRDRDLGEQYF
size: .; V: TRBV27; length: 16; D: TRBD2; J: TRBJ2-3; DNA: TGTGCCAGCAGTTCACTAGCGTTCTCAACTGGAGATACGCAGTATTTT; CDR3: CASSSLAFSTGDTQYF
size: once; V: TRBV6-4; length: 15; D: .; J: TRBJ1-5; DNA: TGTGCCAGCAGTTCAACGGGGGGGCACACAGATACGCAGCATTTT; CDR3: CASSSTGGHTDTQHF
size: .; V: TRBV30; length: 14; D: .; J: TRBJ2-7; DNA: TGTGCCTGGAGTGTTTCCGGAGGTCTCTACGAGCAGTACTTC; CDR3: CAWSVSGGLYEQYF
size: .; V: TRBV6-6; length: 14; D: .; J: TRBJ1-1; DNA: TGTGCCAGCAGAAAACAGGGCCGCGCCACTGAAGCTTTCTTT; CDR3: CASRKQGRATEAFF
size: .; V: TRBV5-1; length: 16; D: TRBD1; J: TRBJ2-3; DNA: TGCGCCAGCGCTGGGACCGGACAGGGTATTACAGATACGCAGTATTTT; CDR3: CASAGTGQGITDTQYF
size: .; V: TRBV7-8; length: 16; D: .; J: TRBJ2-5; DNA: TGTGCCAGCAGCTTAGGAGGGTGGTCCATCCAAGAGACCCAGTACTTC; CDR3: CASSLGGWSIQETQYF
size: .; V: TRBV7-3; length: 16; D: .; J: TRBJ1-4; DNA: TGTGCCAGCAGCCAAGATCTCAGGACAGCTAATGAAAAACTGTTTTTT; CDR3: CASSQDLRTANEKLFF
size: once; V: TRBV19; length: 14; D: .; J: TRBJ2-5; DNA: TGTGCCAGTAGTATAGGGGGGGTTTTAGAGACCCAGTACTTC; CDR3: CASSIGGVLETQYF
size: .; V: TRBV19; length: 16; D: .; J: TRBJ2-2; DNA: TGTGCCAGTAGTTTGGACAGAACTACGAACACCGGGGAGCTGTTTTTT; CDR3: CASSLDRTTNTGELFF
size: .; V: TRBV7-9; length: 13; D: .; J: TRBJ1-1; DNA: TGTGCCAGCAGCTTAGGGGGACTTACTGAAGCTTTCTTT; CDR3: CASSLGGLTEAFF
size: .; V: TRBV5-1; length: 19; D: TRBD1; J: TRBJ2-5; DNA: TGCGCCAGCAGCTGGCCCGGACAGGGGGATAGCGGGGTTCAAGAGACCCAGTACTTC; CDR3: CASSWPGQGDSGVQETQYF
size: .; V: TRBV4-2; length: 15; D: TRBD2; J: TRBJ2-1; DNA: TGTGCCAGCAGCCCCAGCGGGAGGTGGGACAATGAGCAGTTCTTC; CDR3: CASSPSGRWDNEQFF
size: .; V: TRBV19; length: 14; D: .; J: TRBJ1-5; DNA: TGTGCCAGTAGTCGGGTGAATAGCAATCAGCCCCAGCATTTT; CDR3: CASSRVNSNQPQHF
size: .; V: TRBV4-3; length: 15; D: .; J: TRBJ2-7; DNA: TGCGCCAGCAGCCAAGAACCGACAGGTATCTACGAGCAGTACTTC; CDR3: CASSQEPTGIYEQYF
size: .; V: TRBV6-1; length: 12; D: .; J: TRBJ2-3; DNA: TGTGCCAGCAGTGAAGGAGGAGATACGCAGTATTTT; CDR3: CASSEGGDTQYF
size: .; V: TRBV5-1; length: 12; D: .; J: TRBJ2-3; DNA: TGCGCCAGCAGCCCGGACTTGGATACGCAGTATTTT; CDR3: CASSPDLDTQYF
size: .; V: TRBV7-2; length: 12; D: .; J: TRBJ2-1; DNA: TGTGCCAGCAGCTTTCTAGCAAGGGAGCAGTTCTTC; CDR3: CASSFLAREQFF
size: .; V: TRBV5-4; length: 15; D: TRBD1; J: TRBJ2-7; DNA: TGTGCCAGCAGCTTGCGAACAGGGGTTGTGGTGGAGCAGTACTTC; CDR3: CASSLRTGVVVEQYF
size: .; V: TRBV7-3; length: 13; D: .; J: TRBJ1-6; DNA: TGTGCCAGCGGAGGGGATTATAATTCACCCCTCCACTTT; CDR3: CASGGDYNSPLHF
size: once; V: TRBV18; length: 12; D: .; J: TRBJ1-1; DNA: TGTGCCAGCTCAGACTCACAAATTGAAGCTTTCTTT; CDR3: CASSDSQIEAFF
size: .; V: TRBV7-2; length: 14; D: .; J: TRBJ1-1; DNA: TGTGCCAGCAGCCAAAACCAGGGGTGGACTGAAGCTTTCTTT; CDR3: CASSQNQGWTEAFF
size: .; V: TRBV7-8; length: 16; D: TRBD1; J: TRBJ2-7; DNA: TGTGCCAGCAGCTTAGGAAACAGGGGAGAGGTAGGCGAGCAGTACTTC; CDR3: CASSLGNRGEVGEQYF
size: few; V: TRBV21-1; length: 14; D: .; J: TRBJ2-1; DNA: TGTGCCAGCAGCGACCACAGGGGACAGAATGAGCAGTTCTTC; CDR3: CASSDHRGQNEQFF
size: .; V: TRBV18; length: 14; D: .; J: TRBJ1-1; DNA: TGTGCCAGCTCACCCCGGGAGGATAACACTGAAGCTTTCTTT; CDR3: CASSPREDNTEAFF
size: .; V: TRBV12-5; length: 14; D: TRBD1; J: TRBJ2-1; DNA: TGTGCTAGTGGTTTGGGGACAGGAATGAATGGGCAGTTCTTC; CDR3: CASGLGTGMNGQFF
size: .; V: TRBV5-1; length: 14; D: .; J: TRBJ2-7; DNA: TGCGCCAGCAGCTTGATGACCCAGGTCCTCGAGCAGTACTTC; CDR3: CASSLMTQVLEQYF
size: .; V: TRBV30; length: 14; D: TRBD1; J: TRBJ1-5; DNA: TGTGCCTGGAGTGTGCCAGGGGGCGATCAGCCCCAGCATTTT; CDR3: CAWSVPGGDQPQHF
size: once; V: TRBV7-2; length: 15; D: .; J: TRBJ1-1; DNA: TGTGCCAGCAGCTCAAACAGGAACATGAACACTGAAGCTTTCTTT; CDR3: CASSSNRNMNTEAFF
size: .; V: TRBV9; length: 16; D: TRBD1; J: TRBJ2-5; DNA: TGTGCCAGCAGCGTCTCGTTAGGGACAGGGCAAGAGACCCAGTACTTC; CDR3: CASSVSLGTGQETQYF
size: few; V: TRBV30; length: 13; D: TRBD2; J: TRBJ2-3; DNA: TGTGCCTGGAAACTAGCGAGCACAGATACGCAGTATTTT; CDR3: CAWKLASTDTQYF